Below, 22 T cell receptor beta chains from the same sample are listed, as sequenced in a study of identical twins. In TCRdb, the 5' RACE reads were re-called with MiXCR into one record per CDR3 protein. The sample consists of around 530,000 distinct CDR3 sequences, roughly 15% of them appearing once. These data were also reused for a study on yellow fever vaccine responses in identical twins.

What was sequenced was CD4+ T cells sorted from blood. All receptors come from a woman younger than 30 in good health.

The chain joins TRBV20-1 to TRBJ2-1; the match to TRBD2 covers 7 bases. CDR3 size: 16 residues. The germline V gene has CDR1 DFQATT and CDR2 SNEGSKA (reference sequence). V was clipped by 0 bases and J by 8 bases; unmatched bases: 13. The CDR3 DNA sequence: TGCAGTGCTAGAGACTGGTGGGAGGGTCGGGGCTATGAGCAGTTCTTC. This translates into CSARDWWEGRGYEQFF.

The table lists this clonotype with a few counts. This sequence joins TRBV6-1 and TRBJ2-1, with TRBD2 as a possible D gene (6 bases). CDR3 length: 13 residues. CDR1 is MNHNS, CDR2 SASEGT, per germline. V was pared by 3 bases and J by 8 bases, with 11 bases between. For the CDR3, the DNA is TGTGCCAGCAGTGAGGAGGGGTGGTATGAGCAGTTCTTC. Translating it yields CASSEEGWYEQFF.

The chain uses TRBV7-9 and TRBJ2-3; D remains ambiguous. Germline lookup yields CDR1 SEHNR and CDR2 FQNEAQ (reference sequence). V was pared by 1 base and J by 7 bases, with 6 bases between. CDR3 length: 12 amino acids. The CDR3 spells CASSLGSNTQYF. CDR3 bases: TGTGCCAGCAGCTTAGGTTCTAATACGCAGTATTTT. Full variable domain (outside the CDR3, taken from reference TRBV7-9 and TRBJ2-3): DTGVSQNPRHKITKRGQNVTFRCDPISEHNRLYWYRQTLGQGPEFLTYFQNEAQLEKSRLLSDRFSAERPKGSFSTLEIQRTEQGDSAMYLCASSLGSNTQYFGPGTRLTVL.

The chain recombines TRBV27 with TRBJ2-2; no firm D call. The germline V gene has CDR1 MNHEY and CDR2 SMNVEV (reference sequence). The CDR3 contains 16 residues. V lost 6 bases to trimming and J lost 3 bases, with 17 bases between them. Here the CDR3 DNA reads TGTGCCAGCAGACTTAATTCCGGCGTGGACACCGGGGAGCTGTTTTTT. As protein: CASRLNSGVDTGELFF.

The V and J genes are TRBV3-1 and TRBJ2-2, with D perhaps matching TRBD1 (5 bases). There are 18 residues in the CDR3. The V end was cut by 0 bases, the J end by 0 bases, with 14 bases between. Germline V gives CDR1 LGHDT, CDR2 YNNKEL (reference sequence). In DNA form, the CDR3 reads TGTGCCAGCAGCCAAGACCAAAGAGGCAGGGCGAACACCGGGGAGCTGTTTTTT. Its translation is CASSQDQRGRANTGELFF.

In its sample, this clonotype was seen a few times. This chain uses TRBV12-3 or TRBV12-4 with TRBJ2-3; D gene unclear. The CDR3 length is 16 residues. The germline V and J ends were trimmed by 0 bases and 2 bases, with 12 bases remaining between them. The CDR3 loop reads CASSLAQHSFTDTQYF. The CDR3 coding sequence is TGTGCCAGCAGTTTAGCGCAACACTCCTTCACAGATACGCAGTATTTT.

This chain joins TRBV28 and TRBJ2-2; D call uncertain. Germline CDR1 reads MDHEN; CDR2 reads SYDVKM. V dropped 6 bases and J dropped 7 bases, with 9 bases sitting between them. The CDR3 is 12 amino acids. The CDR3 DNA is TGTGCCAGCAGATCTAGTGGCGGGGAGCTGTTTTTT. Translating gives CASRSSGGELFF.

In this sample, this clonotype turned up many times. This chain joins TRBV5-1 and TRBJ1-5; possible D gene TRBD1, 5 bases. This CDR3 is built from 15 residues. V lost 3 bases and J 0 bases, leaving 10 bases between the germline ends. Looked up from germline, CDR1 is SGHRS and CDR2 is YFSETQ. The CDR3, as DNA: TGCGCCAGCAGCTGGGACGGGGATAGCAATCAGCCCCAGCATTTT. It yields the protein CASSWDGDSNQPQHF.

The chain combines TRBV20-1 with TRBJ1-2, with TRBD1 matching 7 bases. This CDR3 is 14 amino acids long. Germline lookup yields CDR1 DFQATT and CDR2 SNEGSKA (reference sequence). Trimming cost V 6 bases and J 8 bases; bases outside gene matches: 15. The CDR3 DNA sequence: TGCAGTGCCAATCCACCTCAGGGGGTGCGGGGCTACACCTTC. Translating gives CSANPPQGVRGYTF.

This clonotype appeared a few times. This rearrangement joins TRBV20-1 to TRBJ2-1, with a tentative D call TRBD2 (6 bases). V was pared by 6 bases and J by 7 bases, with 16 bases between. Germline V lookup: CDR1 DFQATT, CDR2 SNEGSKA (reference sequence). The CDR3 spans 13 residues. In DNA form, the CDR3 reads TGCAGTGCCCCGCCCGGGACTCTTAATGAGCAGTTCTTC. This encodes CSAPPGTLNEQFF.

This clonotype was detected only a few times. The rearrangement uses TRBV2 and TRBJ2-7; D call uncertain. Germline CDR1 reads SNHLY; CDR2 reads FYNNEI. This CDR3 has 11 amino acids. With 6 bases removed from V and 6 bases from J, the gap between germline ends came to 9 bases. The CDR3 loop is CASRGYPEQYF. The CDR3, as DNA: TGTGCCAGCAGGGGGTATCCCGAGCAGTACTTC.

The chain combines TRBV20-1 with TRBJ2-3; D may be TRBD1 or TRBD2 (6 bases each). Trimming took 1 base from V and 6 from J, leaving 17 bases between them. CDR3 length: 15 amino acids. Germline V CDR1 and CDR2: DFQATT, SNEGSKA (reference sequence). The CDR3 DNA sequence: TGCAGTGCTAGAGTAGGGGGAGCGGGCTCGGATACGCAGTATTTT. Protein product: CSARVGGAGSDTQYF.

This clonotype has a handful of counts. The J gene is TRBJ2-1, the V gene TRBV4-2, with 7 bases identical to TRBD2. Germline trimming cut 4 bases from V and 2 bases from J; bases unmatched to any gene: 5. The CDR3 totals 15 residues. CDR1 and CDR2 (germline): LGHNA, YNFKEQ. The CDR3 sequence is CASSPRDYPYNEQFF. The CDR3 DNA follows: TGTGCCAGCAGCCCCCGGGACTACCCCTACAATGAGCAGTTCTTC.

The chain joins TRBV7-2 to TRBJ2-6, with TRBD1 matching 8 bases. CDR1 is SGHTA and CDR2 is FQGNSA in the germline V gene. With V trimmed by 4 bases and J by 0 bases, 5 bases remained unmatched. CDR3 length: 17 amino acids. The CDR3 protein is CASSSRTGTSGANVLTF. The CDR3 DNA reads TGTGCCAGCAGCTCTCGGACAGGGACCTCTGGGGCCAACGTCCTGACTTTC.

The table lists this clonotype with a few counts. The rearrangement links TRBV7-6 to TRBJ2-1; TRBD2 agrees at 7 bases. Trimming removed 5 bases from V and 0 bases from J; junction bases left unmatched: 4. The CDR3 has 15 amino acids. CDR1 SGHVS and CDR2 FNYEAQ come from the germline V gene. The CDR3 bases are TGTGCCAGCAGCCGGCGGGGGAACTCCTACAATGAGCAGTTCTTC. It encodes CASSRRGNSYNEQFF.

In this sample, this clonotype turned up many times. The chain is built from TRBV10-2 and TRBJ2-1; 8 bases fit TRBD2. This CDR3 contains 15 residues. Germline CDR1 reads WSHSY; CDR2 reads SAAADI. The V segment lost 1 base and the J segment 9 bases; nucleotides outside the gene matches: 8. CDR3 sequence reads: CASSEFQRGGPEQFF. CDR3 DNA: TGCGCCAGCAGTGAGTTCCAACGGGGGGGCCCTGAGCAGTTCTTC.

This clonotype showed up just a few times. The chain combines TRBV2 with TRBJ2-1; D not resolved. This CDR3 has 12 residues. Between the trimmed V and J ends, which lost 6 bases and 5 bases, there was a span of 8 bases. Germline V gene lookup returns CDR1 SNHLY and CDR2 FYNNEI. In DNA, the CDR3 is TGTGCCAGCAGAACACCTAACAATGAGCAGTTCTTC. It specifies CASRTPNNEQFF. Full variable domain (outside the CDR3, taken from reference TRBV2 and TRBJ2-1): EPEVTQTPSHQVTQMGQEVILRCVPISNHLYFYWYRQILGQKVEFLVSFYNNEISEKSEIFDDQFSVERPDGSNFTLKIRSTKLEDSAMYFCASRTPNNEQFFGPGTRLTVL.

This clonotype was counted a few times. This chain uses TRBV4-1 with TRBJ2-1; D call uncertain. This CDR3 has 17 residues. The V gene's germline CDR1 is MGHRA and CDR2 YSYEKL. Trimming stripped 0 bases from V and 6 bases from J, with 18 bases between. CDR3 loop: CASSQDLDSSFSNEQFF. CDR3 in DNA: TGCGCCAGCAGCCAAGATCTGGATTCTAGTTTTTCCAATGAGCAGTTCTTC.

This clonotype was found a few times. The rearrangement links TRBV6-2 or TRBV6-3 to TRBJ2-7; 7 bases agree with TRBD1. Germline lookup yields CDR1 MNHEY and CDR2 SVGEGT. The length of the CDR3 is 13 residues. The trim removed 5 bases at V and 11 bases at J, leaving 12 bases unmatched. The chain's CDR3 is CASSLPRTGAKYV. CDR3 nucleotides: TGTGCCAGCAGTCTACCCCGAACAGGGGCAAAGTACGTC.

The genes are TRBV19 and TRBJ2-3; weak D call: TRBD2 (5 bases). This CDR3 is 15 amino acids long. Deletions cut 6 bases from V and 5 bases from J, with 18 bases between. Germline assignment: CDR1 LNHDA and CDR2 SQIVND (reference sequence). CDR3 residues: CASRFSRGPGDTQYF. CDR3 DNA: TGTGCCAGTAGATTTAGTCGGGGTCCCGGAGATACGCAGTATTTT.

V is TRBV4-2 and J is TRBJ2-1; either TRBD1 or TRBD2 may supply D (5 bases each). The length of the CDR3 is 16 residues. Germline lookup yields CDR1 LGHNA and CDR2 YNFKEQ. The ends were cut back, 0 bases at V and 3 bases at J, with 12 bases in the middle. CDR3 residues: CASSQDEGINYNEQFF. The CDR3, as DNA: TGTGCCAGCAGCCAAGATGAGGGGATCAACTACAATGAGCAGTTCTTC.

This chain joins TRBV10-1 and TRBJ2-5; D may be TRBD2 (6 bases). The CDR3 spans 15 residues. Per the germline V gene, CDR1 is WNHNN and CDR2 is SYGVQD (reference sequence). V gave up 0 bases and J gave up 5 bases, with 13 bases separating them. CDR3 sequence reads: CASSESRLAKETQYF. The CDR3 nucleotides read TGCGCCAGCAGTGAGTCAAGGCTAGCGAAGGAGACCCAGTACTTC.